The sequence of this TCR beta chain was determined in a study of CDR3 diversity in severe acne. This clonotype was seen a handful of times. One entry per CDR3 protein results from TCRdb running MiXCR on the PCR reads. The table includes tens of thousands of distinct CDR3 sequences, 45% to 55% detected once. The CDR3 consists of 16 residues. CDR1 and CDR2 (germline): ENHRY, SYGVKD. V lost 3 bases to trimming and J lost 4 bases; unmatched junction nucleotides: 6. Sequenced: blood. The clonotype originates from a male donor in good health, without acne. The chain joins TRBV10-3 to TRBJ1-4; 9 bases match TRBD1. CDR3 bases: TGTGCCATCAGTGACTCGGGGACAGGGAATAATGAAAAACTGTTTTTT. This translates into CAISDSGTGNNEKLFF.